The 7 T cell receptor beta chains below were found in one sample sequenced in a study of blood T cell repertoires in COVID-19. Clones were read by immunoSEQ multiplex PCR, and TCRdb kept only the in-frame ones, dropping some. The sample includes 200,000 to 250,000 clones, around 85% of them seen just once. The sample was peripheral blood. These receptors all stem from a woman in her fifties or sixties with acute or convalescent COVID-19.

The V gene is TRBV5-1, the J gene TRBJ2-4; TRBD1 agrees at 10 bases. The CDR3 sequence is 18 residues long. Per germline, CDR1 SGHRS and CDR2 YFSETQ. J lost 0 bases, V lost 4 bases, and 10 bases had no gene match. In DNA form, the CDR3 reads TGCGCCAGCAGCCCGGGCGGGACAGGGGAGCTAGCCAAAAACATTCAGTACTTC. This sequence encodes CASSPGGTGELAKNIQYF.

CDR3 loop: CSARLAGGTYNEQFF. CDR3 nucleotides: TGCAGCGCTAGACTAGCGGGAGGGACCTACAATGAGCAGTTCTTC. The chain is built from TRBV29-1 and TRBJ2-1, with 14 nucleotides matching TRBD2. With V trimmed by 7 bases and J by 2 bases, 4 bases remained unmatched. Germline V lookup: CDR1 SQVTM, CDR2 ANQGSEA. CDR3 size: 15 residues.

This clone has only one observation. The V gene is TRBV4-3, the J gene TRBJ1-1; 7 nucleotides agree with TRBD1. CDR1 is LGHNA, CDR2 YSLEER, per germline. The CDR3 loop spans 12 amino acids. The V gene end was trimmed by 3 bases and the J gene end by 10 bases; junction bases not matched to a gene: 5. CDR3 bases: TGCGCCAGCAGCCATGTCAGGACAGGAGCTTTCTTT. Translation gives CASSHVRTGAFF.

The rearrangement uses TRBV3-1 (or the pseudogene TRBV3-2) and TRBJ2-1, with 12 bases fitting TRBD2. Germline-derived CDR1 and CDR2 are LGHDT and YNNKEL (reference sequence). The CDR3 totals 15 residues. The V segment lost 4 bases and the J segment 2 bases; nucleotides outside the gene matches: 0. The chain's CDR3 is CASSPSGGAYNEQFF. DNA for the CDR3: TGTGCCAGCAGCCCTAGCGGGGGGGCCTACAATGAGCAGTTCTTC.

The rearrangement joins TRBV7-9 to TRBJ2-3; 11 bases are shared with TRBD1. Per germline, CDR1 SEHNR and CDR2 FQNEAQ (reference sequence). V gave up 1 base and J gave up 5 bases; unmatched junction bases: 5. The CDR3 is made up of 16 amino acids. CDR3 sequence reads: CASSLGTGGFGDTQYF. CDR3 coding DNA: TGTGCCAGCAGCTTAGGGACAGGGGGCTTTGGAGATACGCAGTATTTT.

The CDR3 DNA reads as TGTGCCACTACCCTGCGCGGGAGCAAAAACGAGCAGTACTTC. This gives the protein CATTLRGSKNEQYF. V gene TRBV2 combines with J gene TRBJ2-7, with TRBD2 matching over 7 bases. CDR3 size: 14 residues. Trimming cost V 10 bases and J 5 bases; bases outside gene matches: 14. CDR1 and CDR2 (germline): SNHLY, FYNNEI.

The rearrangement links TRBV29-1 to TRBJ1-5; 9 positions agree with TRBD1. The CDR3 has 13 amino acids. Per germline, CDR1 SQVTM and CDR2 ANQGSEA. V was clipped by 6 bases and J by 5 bases; unmatched bases: 5. The DNA of the CDR3 is TGCAGCGTAACAGGGGGCTTCGATCAGCCCCAGCATTTT. Its protein is CSVTGGFDQPQHF.